Listed below are T cell receptor beta chains from one sample, sequenced in a study of blood T cell repertoires in COVID-19. Profiled with immunoSEQ multiplex PCR; TCRdb holds only in-frame clones, not every one. Of some 350,000 clones in the sample, 90% are singletons; the top ten hold around 6.3%. The sample was peripheral blood. All receptors come from a man aged 18 to 30 with active or convalescent COVID-19. Both conserved end residues are trimmed from each CDR3.

TRBV6-5	TRBJ1-5	ASSPGQGSNQPQH
TRBV28	TRBJ2-3	ASSYQNLAGGPGTQY
TRBV19	TRBJ2-1	ASSIWEDNEQF
TRBV15	TRBJ1-4	ATSRARDDNEKLF
TRBV18	TRBJ1-2	ASSPPSEPRGYGYT
TRBV18	TRBJ1-1	ASSPQGAGMNTEAF
TRBV10-2	TRBJ2-1	ASSHGGRNEQF
TRBV27	TRBJ2-7	ATMGPSYEQY
TRBV24-1	TRBJ1-2	ATSDSYGQGGGYT
TRBV6-2/TRBV6-3	TRBJ2-7	ASSYRPRTIPSYEQY
TRBV12-3/TRBV12-4	TRBJ2-2	ASSPSTGELF
TRBV7-3	TRBJ2-3	ASSLGTGRSGVTDTQY
TRBV11-2	TRBJ2-1	ASSPGTEKQF
TRBV9	TRBJ2-7	ASSVDGSGAYEQY
TRBV6-5	TRBJ2-7	ASGLGGEQY